A selection of T cell receptor beta chains follows, all from one sample in a study of beta chain features in type 1 diabetes. The repertoire was sequenced with immunoSEQ multiplex PCR; TCRdb's copy has only in-frame clones and lacks some. The sample holds hundreds of thousands of clones, 15% seen once. The sequenced sample consisted of naive CD4+ T cells from blood. These TCRs come from a young man in good health. Each CDR3 is given with its conserved first and last residue. A D gene is named only where the DNA matches it firmly. A clone size is listed for some rows: how often the clone was seen (once, few, many), or a class if it is expanded.

J | size | V | D | CDR3 | DNA
TRBJ2-2 | . | TRBV6-1 | . | CASSEWGAGTGELFF | TGTGCCAGCAGTGAATGGGGGGCTGGCACCGGGGAGCTGTTTTTT
TRBJ2-7 | few | TRBV6-5 | TRBD1 | CASSYSGTGGYEQYF | TGTGCCAGCAGTTACTCGGGGACAGGGGGGTACGAGCAGTACTTC
TRBJ1-3 | . | TRBV7-2 | . | CASSPTAGNTIYF | TGTGCCAGCAGCCCGACAGCTGGAAACACCATATATTTT
TRBJ2-7 | . | TRBV5-4 | . | CASSTREPYEQYF | TGTGCCAGCAGCACCAGGGAGCCCTACGAGCAGTACTTC
TRBJ2-1 | few | TRBV5-1 | . | CASSLERVEQFF | TGCGCCAGCAGCTTGGAGAGGGTTGAGCAGTTCTTC
TRBJ1-2 | few | TRBV20-1 | . | CSVRRLYGYTF | TGCAGTGTTCGACGGCTCTATGGCTACACCTTC
TRBJ2-2 | . | TRBV28 | . | CASSLSGELFF | TGTGCCAGCAGTTTAAGCGGGGAGCTGTTTTTT
TRBJ1-5 | . | TRBV4-1 | . | CASSQGQGGQPQHF | TGCGCCAGCAGCCAAGGGCAGGGTGGACAGCCCCAGCATTTT
TRBJ2-2 | . | TRBV9 | TRBD2 | CASSVLAGVNTGELFF | TGTGCCAGCAGCGTTCTAGCGGGAGTGAACACCGGGGAGCTGTTTTTT
TRBJ1-2 | few | TRBV4-1 | TRBD1 | CASSPGQGVGYTF | TGCGCCAGCAGCCCCGGACAGGGGGTTGGCTACACCTTC
TRBJ2-5 | few | TRBV4-3 | . | CASSQAQYF | TGCGCCAGCAGCCAGGCCCAGTACTTC
TRBJ2-1 | few | TRBV21-1 | . | CAGPGIAGGLGRNEQFF | TGTGCCGGACCAGGGATAGCGGGGGGGCTCGGGAGGAATGAGCAGTTCTTC
TRBJ2-7 | . | TRBV29-1 | TRBD1 | CSGRTGGVNEQYF | TGCAGCGGTCGGACAGGGGGCGTAAACGAGCAGTACTTC
TRBJ2-1 | few | TRBV15 | . | CATSRDSLRWNEQFF | TGTGCCACCAGCAGGGACTCCTTGCGTTGGAATGAGCAGTTCTTC
TRBJ1-4 | once | TRBV4-2 | . | CASSDGDKTTNEKLFF | TGTGCCAGCAGCGACGGGGACAAGACAACTAATGAAAAACTGTTTTTT
TRBJ1-5 | . | TRBV7-2 | . | CASSLHSGANSNQPQHF | TGTGCCAGCAGCCTCCATTCCGGGGCTAATAGCAATCAGCCCCAGCATTTT
TRBJ1-1 | . | TRBV21-1 | . | CTSSKDASPGNRSMNTEAFF | TGTACCAGCAGCAAAGACGCCTCACCAGGGAATCGTTCCATGAACACTGAAGCTTTCTTT
TRBJ2-4 | . | TRBV13 | . | CASSLGLLQGGIQYF | TGTGCCAGCAGCTTAGGGCTGCTCCAGGGTGGCATTCAGTACTTC
TRBJ2-5 | . | TRBV5-4 | TRBD2 | CASSLAGLAGEETQYF | TGTGCCAGCAGCTTGGCGGGACTAGCGGGAGAGGAGACCCAGTACTTC
TRBJ2-3 | few | TRBV7-2 | TRBD2 | CASIRTSGGARDTQYF | TGTGCCAGCATCAGGACTAGCGGGGGGGCCCGTGATACGCAGTATTTT